A selection of T cell receptor beta chains follows, all from one sample in a study of blood T cell repertoires in COVID-19. The table came from immunoSEQ multiplex PCR; TCRdb's copy has only in-frame clones and leaves some out. The sample holds 90,000 to 120,000 clones, around 90% seen once. Sequencing was done on a sample of peripheral blood. The receptors come from a woman in her twenties or thirties with acute or convalescent COVID-19. The CDR3 runs from the conserved cysteine through the conserved F or W. The order of the fields is D gene, clone size, J gene, V gene, CDR3 protein, CDR3 DNA. D genes are given only for firm matches. Expanded clones are given a class, and other clones once, few, many or no size at all.

>TRBD1|.|TRBJ1-6|TRBV5-5
CASSFSGTVNSPLHF
TGTGCCAGCAGCTTTTCCGGGACAGTCAATTCACCCCTCCACTTT
>.|.|TRBJ1-1|TRBV19
CASSIFQGRGMNTEAFF
TGTGCCAGTAGTATTTTCCAGGGAAGGGGCATGAACACTGAAGCTTTCTTT
>.|once|TRBJ2-2|TRBV7-2
CASSFQGRTGELFF
TGTGCCAGCAGCTTTCAGGGTAGAACCGGGGAGCTGTTTTTT
>.|once|TRBJ1-5|TRBV30
CAWSKGGGYNQPQHF
TGTGCCTGGAGTAAGGGGGGGGGATACAATCAGCCCCAGCATTTT
>.|.|TRBJ1-2|TRBV7-9
CASSYDMAGYTF
TGTGCCAGCAGCTACGACATGGCCGGCTACACCTTC
>TRBD1|.|TRBJ1-5|TRBV19
CASSTTGGHQPQHF
TGTGCCAGTAGTACCACAGGGGGCCATCAGCCCCAGCATTTT
>.|once|TRBJ2-6|TRBV15
CATSSSEGSGANVLTF
TGTGCCACCAGCAGTTCGGAGGGATCTGGGGCCAACGTCCTGACTTTC
>.|.|TRBJ2-7|TRBV5-6
CASSHGPQGYNDYEQYF
TGTGCCAGCAGCCATGGACCACAGGGCTATAACGACTACGAGCAGTACTTC
>.|.|TRBJ1-4|TRBV20-1
CSASRQGKEKLFF
TGCAGTGCTAGTCGGCAGGGCAAGGAAAAACTGTTTTTT
>.|.|TRBJ1-2|TRBV28
CASRFQGYGYTF
TGTGCCAGCAGATTCCAGGGATATGGCTACACCTTC
>.|.|TRBJ2-2|TRBV10-3
CAISGGWQGGTGELFF
TGTGCCATCAGTGGCGGCTGGCAGGGTGGCACCGGGGAGCTGTTTTTT
>.|.|TRBJ1-2|TRBV29-1
CSVRQGYGYTF
TGCAGCGTAAGGCAGGGGTATGGCTACACCTTC
>TRBD2|.|TRBJ2-3|TRBV9
CASSVLAGVGTDTQYF
TGTGCCAGCAGCGTTCTAGCGGGAGTGGGCACAGATACGCAGTATTTT
>.|once|TRBJ1-1|TRBV19
CASRGGGGTEAFF
TGTGCCTCCCGTGGGGGGGGAGGAACTGAAGCTTTCTTT
>.|.|TRBJ1-5|TRBV28
CASSKTGFGNQPQHF
TGTGCCAGCAGCAAGACAGGTTTTGGCAATCAGCCCCAGCATTTT
>TRBD1|.|TRBJ2-7|TRBV9
CASSTSYGTGIEEQYF
TGTGCCAGCAGCACCTCTTACGGGACAGGGATCGAAGAGCAGTACTTC
>TRBD2|.|TRBJ2-3|TRBV19
CASSPDLGLALSDTQYF
TGTGCCAGTAGTCCCGATTTGGGACTAGCTTTATCAGATACGCAGTATTTT
>.|.|TRBJ1-5|TRBV5-1
CASSLEPGDSNQPQHF
TGCGCCAGCAGCTTGGAGCCGGGGGATAGCAATCAGCCCCAGCATTTT
>TRBD2|.|TRBJ2-1|TRBV5-4
CASSWGLAGGDEQFF
TGTGCCAGCAGCTGGGGACTAGCGGGGGGGGATGAGCAGTTCTTC
>.|.|TRBJ2-5|TRBV5-1
CASSPLEQGETQYF
TGCGCCAGCAGCCCATTGGAGCAGGGAGAGACCCAGTACTTC
>TRBD2|.|TRBJ2-1|TRBV15
CATSRSGSRGGNNEQFF
TGTGCCACCAGCAGAAGCGGGAGCCGGGGGGGGAACAATGAGCAGTTCTTC
>TRBD2|.|TRBJ2-3|TRBV7-2
CASSLWTRDTQYF
TGTGCCAGCAGCTTATGGACTAGGGATACGCAGTATTTT
>.|.|TRBJ2-1|TRBV27
CASSSLEGGLNEQFF
TGTGCCAGCAGTTCCCTAGAGGGTGGATTGAATGAGCAGTTCTTC
>.|.|TRBJ2-7|TRBV7-9
CASSLGYREPYEQYF
TGTGCCAGCAGCTTAGGGTACAGGGAGCCCTACGAGCAGTACTTC
>.|.|TRBJ2-7|TRBV4-3
CASSLQIDYEQYF
TGCGCCAGCAGCCTTCAAATAGACTACGAGCAGTACTTC
>.|once|TRBJ1-2|TRBV28
CASSARGHYGYTF
TGTGCCAGCAGTGCCCGGGGTCACTATGGCTACACCTTC
>.|.|TRBJ2-1|TRBV2
CASRGLEQFF
TGTGCCAGCAGAGGACTTGAGCAGTTCTTC
>.|.|TRBJ2-4|TRBV12-5
CASGLEPNLGNIQYF
TGTGCTAGTGGTTTGGAACCTAATCTCGGGAACATTCAGTACTTC
>TRBD1|.|TRBJ1-1|TRBV7-3
CASSLIGGRGNTEAFF
TGTGCCAGCAGCTTAATAGGGGGCAGGGGAAACACTGAAGCTTTCTTT
>TRBD2|once|TRBJ2-7|TRBV5-4
CASSFTSGSREQYF
TGTGCCAGCAGCTTTACTAGCGGTTCGAGGGAGCAGTACTTC
>TRBD2|.|TRBJ2-7|TRBV15
CATSTLYGREGPYEQYF
TGTGCCACCAGCACCCTCTACGGGAGGGAGGGCCCCTACGAGCAGTACTTC
>.|once|TRBJ1-5|TRBV27
CASRQFNQPQHF
TGTGCCAGCCGACAGTTCAATCAGCCCCAGCATTTT
>.|.|TRBJ2-1|TRBV5-6
CASSLYTEQFF
TGTGCCAGCAGCTTGTACACTGAGCAGTTCTTC
>TRBD1|.|TRBJ1-1|TRBV27
CASSQAGTGGLNTEAFF
TGTGCCAGCAGCCAAGCCGGGACAGGGGGCCTGAACACTGAAGCTTTCTTT
>.|.|TRBJ2-1|TRBV7-2
CASREQGATGNEQFF
TGTGCCAGCAGAGAACAGGGTGCGACGGGTAATGAGCAGTTCTTC
>TRBD2|.|TRBJ2-3|TRBV3-1/TRBV3-2
CASSQFSGTRTDTQYF
TGTGCCAGCAGCCAATTCTCTGGGACTAGAACAGATACGCAGTATTTT
>TRBD2|.|TRBJ2-7|TRBV7-9
CASGRDWSYEQYF
TGTGCCAGCGGGAGGGACTGGTCCTACGAGCAGTACTTC
>.|.|TRBJ1-1|TRBV6-5
CASTLSRQNTEAFF
TGTGCCAGCACTTTATCGCGACAGAACACTGAAGCTTTCTTT
>TRBD2|.|TRBJ2-5|TRBV10-2
CASRGTSGKETQYF
TGCGCCAGCAGGGGGACTAGCGGTAAAGAGACCCAGTACTTC
>.|.|TRBJ2-1|TRBV4-1
CASSQDGGYSYNEQFF
TGCGCCAGCAGCCAAGACGGCGGTTACTCCTACAATGAGCAGTTCTTC
>.|.|TRBJ1-6|TRBV3-1/TRBV3-2
CASSQTVNNSPLHF
TGTGCCAGCAGCCAGACAGTTAATAATTCACCCCTCCACTTT